This T cell receptor (beta chain) was sequenced during a study of T cell repertoires in cytomegalovirus infection. As for this clonotype: The antigen remains unidentified.

CDR1 LNHDA and CDR2 SQIVND come from the germline V gene (reference sequence). CDR3 length equals 20 residues. Trimming cost V 5 bases and J 2 bases, with 25 bases left between them. One entry per CDR3 protein, called by TCRdb with MiXCR from the reads. The data hold some 920,000 distinct CDR3 sequences, with about a third observed a single time. Study-level results: The cumulative frequency of public TCR beta families identified carriers of CMV plus the relevant HLA.

The chain carries TRBV19 and TRBJ2-6; D gene uncertain. This material consisted of cultured CD8+ T cells from PBMCs, taken from culture after CMV antigen stimulation. The source is a human donor in good health (CMV status not recorded). Some clones in this sample may be carry-over from other donors' samples. CDR3 DNA: TGTGCCAGTAGTCCCCCGTCGAGTCTGGTCTTACCGCCTGGGGCCAACGTCCTGACTTTC. Amino acid sequence: CASSPPSSLVLPPGANVLTF. Full variable domain (remainder filled in from reference TRBV19 and TRBJ2-6): DGGITQSPKYLFRKEGQNVTLSCEQNLNHDAMYWYRQDPGQGLRLIYYSQIVNDFQKGDIAEGYSVSREKKESFPLTVTSAQKNPTAFYLCASSPPSSLVLPPGANVLTFGAGSRLTVL.